A single sample is the source of the 21 T cell receptor beta chains below, sequenced in a study of molecular identifiers for immune sequencing clone quantification. TCRdb reprocessed the PCR reads via MiXCR and lists one record per CDR3 protein. The sample contains about 640,000 distinct CDR3 sequences, just under 20% of which appear only once. The material sequenced was naive CD8+ T cells from blood, with Jurkat cell RNA spiked in. Subset defined: FACS-sorted CD8+CD4-CCR7+CD45RA+ naive T cells. These receptors came from a human donor in good health. Some libraries in this study had Jurkat cell RNA spiked in.

The CDR3 bases are TGTGCCACCAGCAGAGGTAGGACAGGGAGTAATCAGCCCCAGCATTTT. This codes for CATSRGRTGSNQPQHF. The rearrangement uses TRBV15 and TRBJ1-5, with 8 bases identical to TRBD1. The CDR3 runs 16 residues. Per the germline V gene, CDR1 is LNHNV and CDR2 is YYDKDF (reference sequence). V lost 1 base to trimming and J lost 4 bases; unmatched junction nucleotides: 6. Looking up the rest from reference TRBV15 and TRBJ1-5 gives the full variable domain: DAMVIQNPRYQVTQFGKPVTLSCSQTLNHNVMYWYQQKSSQAPKLLFHYYDKDFNNEADTPDNFQSRRPNTSFCFLDIRSPGLGDTAMYLCATSRGRTGSNQPQHFGDGTRLSIL.

This clonotype was detected many times. The V and J genes are TRBV4-3 and TRBJ2-7; 7 bases match TRBD1. In germline, CDR1 is LGHNA, CDR2 YSLEER. With V trimmed by 0 bases and J by 2 bases, 7 bases remained unmatched. The CDR3 is 16 residues long. Written as DNA, the CDR3 is TGCGCCAGCAGCCAAGATCGGTCCCAGGGGGCCTACGAGCAGTACTTC. It is translated as CASSQDRSQGAYEQYF.

The chain has TRBV24-1 and TRBJ2-7; 14 bases fit TRBD2. The CDR3 spans 17 residues. The germline gives CDR1 KGHDR, CDR2 SFDVKD. The V gene end was trimmed by 9 bases and the J gene end by 2 bases; junction bases not matched to a gene: 11. This chain's CDR3 is CATYPTSGRAFTYEQYF. DNA of the CDR3: TGTGCCACCTATCCGACTAGCGGGAGGGCTTTTACCTACGAGCAGTACTTC.

As regards this clonotype: Given a much more abundant clone one base away, this may be a read error. The CDR3 carries no conserved terminal phenylalanine or tryptophan, so it likely arises from a read error. The rearrangement links TRBV28 to TRBJ2-1; 11 bases align to TRBD2. Germline V gene sequence: CDR1 MDHEN, CDR2 SYDVKM. Trimming cost V 6 bases and J 8 bases; bases outside gene matches: 6. The CDR3 consists of 14 residues. CDR3 amino acids: CASRELAGEYEQFL. DNA for the CDR3: TGTGCCAGCAGAGAACTAGCGGGAGAGTATGAGCAGTTCCTC.

This clonotype has only a few counts. The CDR3 DNA follows: TGTGCCAGCAGCCCACTGGACAGGGAGGATGAGCAGTTCTTC. Translation: CASSPLDREDEQFF. V is TRBV5-5 and J is TRBJ2-1; 8 positions agree with TRBD1. The junction had 8 bases not matched to a gene; V was cut back by 4 bases and J by 8 bases. CDR3 length: 14 residues. Germline V lookup: CDR1 SGHKS, CDR2 YYEKEE (reference sequence).

The chain is built from TRBV11-2 and TRBJ2-1; no definite D call. V lost 8 bases and J lost 2, with 10 bases in between. In germline, CDR1 is SGHAT, CDR2 FQNNGV. This CDR3 comprises 13 residues. CDR3 in DNA: TGTGCCAGCGCTACGGTAACCTACAATGAGCAGTTCTTC. It translates to CASATVTYNEQFF.

This clonotype was detected many times. The CDR3: CASLGGGNQPQHF. In nucleotides, the CDR3 is TGTGCCAGTTTGGGCGGTGGCAATCAGCCCCAGCATTTT. The chain carries TRBV19 and TRBJ1-5; D is ambiguous. Trimming left V 8 bases short and J 2 bases short, with 10 bases between. There are 13 residues in the CDR3. The germline CDR1 and CDR2 sequences are LNHDA and SQIVND (reference sequence).

This clonotype has a count of ten or more. The V and J genes are TRBV7-9 and TRBJ2-3, with 7 positions matching TRBD1. Germline assignment: CDR1 SEHNR and CDR2 FQNEAQ (reference sequence). The CDR3 sequence is 14 residues long. The trim removed 4 bases at V and 3 bases at J, leaving 4 bases unmatched. This CDR3 reads CASSYDRETDTQYF. The CDR3 coding sequence is TGTGCCAGCAGCTATGACAGGGAGACAGATACGCAGTATTTT. Based on the CDR3 plus reference TRBV7-9 and TRBJ2-3, the full variable domain is DTGVSQNPRHKITKRGQNVTFRCDPISEHNRLYWYRQTLGQGPEFLTYFQNEAQLEKSRLLSDRFSAERPKGSFSTLEIQRTEQGDSAMYLCASSYDRETDTQYFGPGTRLTVL.

This clonotype was detected only once. A much larger clonotype is one base distant, so this may be a read error. Without the conserved terminal phenylalanine or tryptophan, this CDR3 likely stems from a read error. The J gene is TRBJ2-4, the V gene TRBV6-6; 7 nucleotides line up with TRBD1. The length of the CDR3 is 16 residues. CDR1 is MNHNY, CDR2 SVGAGI, per germline (reference sequence). V dropped 1 base and J dropped 5; count of bases not matched to a gene: 8. The CDR3 loop reads CASSYYPGTAENIQYL. DNA for the CDR3: TGTGCCAGCAGTTACTATCCCGGGACAGCGGAAAACATTCAGTACCTC.

The gene calls are TRBV10-3 and TRBJ2-7; 9 bases fit TRBD2. Germline CDR1 is ENHRY and CDR2 is SYGVKD. The CDR3 contains 14 residues. The V and J ends lost 3 bases and 3 bases, in that order; junction bases with no gene match: 3. This CDR3 reads CAISDLAGYYEQYF. The DNA for the CDR3 is TGTGCCATCAGTGATCTAGCGGGGTACTACGAGCAGTACTTC.

This clonotype was counted at least ten times. The genes are TRBV7-9 and TRBJ2-7; 7 bases line up with TRBD2. Per germline, CDR1 SEHNR and CDR2 FQNEAQ (reference sequence). This CDR3 comprises 12 residues. Germline trimming cut 8 bases from V and 3 bases from J; bases unmatched to any gene: 4. This CDR3 is CASRGDGYEQYF. The CDR3 DNA reads TGTGCCAGCCGGGGGGACGGCTACGAGCAGTACTTC.

A word on this clonotype: This is likely a read error, given that the CDR3 carries no conserved phenylalanine or tryptophan at its end. The chain links TRBV4-3 to TRBJ2-7; D is possibly TRBD1 (5 bases). The CDR3 runs 15 residues. CDR1 is LGHNA, CDR2 YSLEER, per germline. The V and J ends lost 0 bases and 0 bases respectively, with 9 bases between them. The CDR3, as DNA: TGCGCCAGCAGCCAAGACCAGGGAAGCTCCTACGAGCAGTACCTC. Translation gives CASSQDQGSSYEQYL.

There are a few counts of this clonotype. The genes are TRBV11-2 and TRBJ1-1; a weak D match, TRBD1 (5 bases). Germline V gene sequence: CDR1 SGHAT, CDR2 FQNNGV. The CDR3 length is 15 residues. With 4 bases removed from V and 0 bases from J, the gap between germline ends came to 12 bases. In nucleotides, the CDR3 is TGTGCCAGCAGCTCTACTGGGGGGATGAACACTGAAGCTTTCTTT. Translated: CASSSTGGMNTEAFF.

This clonotype was observed a handful of times. The rearrangement joins TRBV6-6 to TRBJ2-1, with 8 bases lining up with TRBD2. The CDR3 has 15 amino acids. Germline values: CDR1 MNHNY, CDR2 SVGAGI (reference sequence). Losses at the gene ends were 2 bases for V and 7 bases for J; bases not matched to a gene: 7. The CDR3 sequence: CASSYPPGLGNEQFF. The CDR3 region has the DNA TGTGCCAGCAGTTACCCTCCGGGACTAGGGAATGAGCAGTTCTTC.

This clonotype showed up many times. V gene TRBV12-3 or TRBV12-4 combines with J gene TRBJ2-2; D assignment may be TRBD1 or TRBD2 (6 bases each). Trimming stripped 6 bases from V and 10 bases from J, with 24 bases between. This CDR3 is built from 16 residues. CDR3 nucleotide sequence: TGTGCCAGCAGCCCCGGAAGGGGGGAATCACCGGTGGAGCTGTTTTTT. Translated: CASSPGRGESPVELFF.

This clonotype was observed at least ten times. The chain recombines TRBV4-1 with TRBJ2-7; D gene unclear. Germline CDR1 is MGHRA and CDR2 is YSYEKL. V was shortened by 0 bases and J by 7 bases, with 13 bases between the two germline ends. This CDR3 has 14 amino acids. CDR3 bases: TGCGCCAGCAGCCAAGAGGGTATCCTTGGGGAGCAGTACTTC. Protein: CASSQEGILGEQYF.

This chain joins TRBV5-1 and TRBJ1-2; maybe TRBD1 (5 bases). V was pared by 4 bases and J by 4 bases, with 14 bases between. The CDR3 loop spans 14 amino acids. CDR1 and CDR2 (germline): SGHRS, YFSETQ. The DNA of the CDR3 is TGCGCCAGCAGCCCGAAGACAGTTAGCTATGGCTACACCTTC. Protein product: CASSPKTVSYGYTF.

Remarks on this clonotype: Possible read error: a much larger clone is one base away. V is TRBV28 and J is TRBJ2-3; D remains ambiguous. The DNA end is more similar to TRBJ2-5, so the J call may be wrong. Germline V gene sequence: CDR1 MDHEN, CDR2 SYDVKM. CDR3 length: 15 residues. As DNA, the CDR3 is TGTGCCAGCAGTTCCCGGACGGAGACCCGAGAGACCCAGTACTTC. It is translated as CASSSRTETRETQYF.

The table lists this clonotype with many counts. The CDR3 DNA is TGTGCCAGCAGCTCGAGGAATTACAATGAGCAGTTCTTC. As protein: CASSSRNYNEQFF. The chain has TRBV11-2 and TRBJ2-1; D not certain. CDR1 is SGHAT, CDR2 FQNNGV, per germline. The CDR3 is 13 amino acids. Trimming pared 4 bases from V and 4 bases from J, leaving 8 bases between. Drawing the rest from reference TRBV11-2 and TRBJ2-1, the complete variable domain is EAGVAQSPRYKIIEKRQSVAFWCNPISGHATLYWYQQILGQGPKLLIQFQNNGVVDDSQLPKDRFSAERLKGVDSTLKIQPAKLEDSAVYLCASSSRNYNEQFFGPGTRLTVL.

This clonotype appeared many times. J is TRBJ1-1 and V is TRBV6-2 or TRBV6-3; D call uncertain. The CDR3 loop spans 17 amino acids. Trimming took off 5 bases at V and 0 bases at J, with 19 bases between the two ends. Germline CDR1 is MNHEY and CDR2 is SVGEGT. The CDR3 DNA sequence: TGTGCCAGCAGTACCAACCCTTGGACGGCCATGAACACTGAAGCTTTCTTT. It specifies CASSTNPWTAMNTEAFF.

As to this clonotype: A much larger clone sits a single nucleotide away, making a read error possible. V usage is TRBV7-9 and J usage is TRBJ2-4; D may be TRBD1 or TRBD2 (5 bases each). The germline V gene has CDR1 SEHNR and CDR2 FQNEAQ (reference sequence). V gave up 2 bases and J gave up 0 bases, with 11 bases separating them. The CDR3 runs 16 residues. Here the CDR3 reads CASSLRDPPAKNIQYF. As DNA, the CDR3 is TGTGCCAGCAGCTTACGGGACCCACCAGCCAAAAACATTCAGTACTTC.